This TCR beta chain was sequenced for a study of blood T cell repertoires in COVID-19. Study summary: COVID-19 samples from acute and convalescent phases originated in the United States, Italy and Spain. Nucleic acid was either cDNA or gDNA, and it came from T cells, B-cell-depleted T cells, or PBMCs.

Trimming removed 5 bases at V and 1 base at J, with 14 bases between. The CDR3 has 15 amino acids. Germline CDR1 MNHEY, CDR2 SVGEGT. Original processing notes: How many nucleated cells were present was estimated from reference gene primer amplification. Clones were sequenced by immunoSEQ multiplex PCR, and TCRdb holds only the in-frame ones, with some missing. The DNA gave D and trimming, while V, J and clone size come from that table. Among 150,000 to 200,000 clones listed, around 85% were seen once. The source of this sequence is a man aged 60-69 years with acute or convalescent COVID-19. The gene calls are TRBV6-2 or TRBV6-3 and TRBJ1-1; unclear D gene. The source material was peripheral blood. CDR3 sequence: CASSDHQASNTEAFF. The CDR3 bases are TGTGCCAGCAGTGATCACCAGGCATCGAACACTGAAGCTTTCTTT.